A selection of T cell receptor beta chains follows, all from one sample in a study of T cells in Graves' hyperthyroidism and ophthalmopathy. MiXCR was run by TCRdb on the multiplex PCR reads, yielding one entry per CDR3 protein. The sample includes about 590,000 distinct CDR3 sequences, more than 13% of them seen just once. Sequencing input: blood. The receptor source for this set is a woman under 30 with Graves' ophthalmopathy. CDR3s include the opening cysteine and the closing phenylalanine or tryptophan.

TRBV2	TRBJ2-3	CASSEGWWGDSTDTQYF
TRBV6-5	TRBJ1-5	CASSYRQGASSNQPQHF
TRBV28	TRBJ1-4	CASSFVGTGEKLFF
TRBV6-2/TRBV6-3	TRBJ1-1	CASSYNYRSTLQAFF
TRBV29-1	TRBJ1-5	CSVLQGNSNQPQHF
TRBV20-1	TRBJ1-4	CSARPLGGTTNEKLFF
TRBV29-1	TRBJ2-1	CSSLLAERKSSYNEQFF
TRBV28	TRBJ1-2	CASSTNTGTGTGYTF
TRBV20-1	TRBJ2-2	CSAPAIAGAGELFF
TRBV19	TRBJ2-7	CASSKLGQGVPYEQYF
TRBV12-3/TRBV12-4	TRBJ1-5	CASSSRDRRNQPQHF
TRBV19	TRBJ1-2	CASTTTPDRDRGKGGYTF
TRBV19	TRBJ2-2	CASRATGATGELFF
TRBV2	TRBJ2-7	CASSEGPPGLAGGREQYF
TRBV7-2	TRBJ1-1	CASSRDRHYEAFF
TRBV19	TRBJ2-7	CASGSQGYDEQYF